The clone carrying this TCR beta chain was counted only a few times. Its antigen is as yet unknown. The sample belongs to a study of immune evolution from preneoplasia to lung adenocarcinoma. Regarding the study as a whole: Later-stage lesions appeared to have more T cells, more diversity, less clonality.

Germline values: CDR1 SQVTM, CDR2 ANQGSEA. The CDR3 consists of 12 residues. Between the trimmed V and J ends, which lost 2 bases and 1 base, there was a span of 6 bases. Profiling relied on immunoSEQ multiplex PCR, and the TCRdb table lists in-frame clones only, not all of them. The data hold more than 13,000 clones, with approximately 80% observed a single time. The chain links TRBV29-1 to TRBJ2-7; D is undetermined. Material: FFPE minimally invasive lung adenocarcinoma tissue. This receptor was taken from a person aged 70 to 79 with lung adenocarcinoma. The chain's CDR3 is CSVETQSYEQYF. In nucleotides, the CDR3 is TGCAGCGTTGAAACTCAATCCTACGAGCAGTACTTC.